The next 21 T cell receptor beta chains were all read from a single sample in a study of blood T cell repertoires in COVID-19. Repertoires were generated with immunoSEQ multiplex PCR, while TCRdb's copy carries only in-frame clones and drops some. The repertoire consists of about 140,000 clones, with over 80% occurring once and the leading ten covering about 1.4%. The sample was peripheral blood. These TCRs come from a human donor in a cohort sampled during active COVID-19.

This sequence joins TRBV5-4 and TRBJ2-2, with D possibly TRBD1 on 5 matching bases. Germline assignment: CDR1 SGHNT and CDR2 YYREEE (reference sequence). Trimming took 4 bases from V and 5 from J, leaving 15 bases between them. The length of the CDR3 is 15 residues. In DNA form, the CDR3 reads TGTGCCAGCAGCCTCGTCGGACATGATACCGGGGAGCTGTTTTTT. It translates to CASSLVGHDTGELFF.

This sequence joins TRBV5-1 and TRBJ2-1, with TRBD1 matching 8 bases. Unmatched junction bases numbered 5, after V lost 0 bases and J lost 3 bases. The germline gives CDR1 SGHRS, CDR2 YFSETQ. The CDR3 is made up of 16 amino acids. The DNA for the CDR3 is TGCGCCAGCAGCTTGGCCTTAGGACAGGGCTACAATGAGCAGTTCTTC. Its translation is CASSLALGQGYNEQFF.

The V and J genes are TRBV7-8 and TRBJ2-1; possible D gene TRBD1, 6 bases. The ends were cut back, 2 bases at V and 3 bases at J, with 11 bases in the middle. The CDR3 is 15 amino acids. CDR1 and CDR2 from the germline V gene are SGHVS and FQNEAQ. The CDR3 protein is CASSLTWGLYNEQFF. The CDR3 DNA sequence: TGTGCCAGCAGCTTAACGTGGGGGCTCTACAATGAGCAGTTCTTC.

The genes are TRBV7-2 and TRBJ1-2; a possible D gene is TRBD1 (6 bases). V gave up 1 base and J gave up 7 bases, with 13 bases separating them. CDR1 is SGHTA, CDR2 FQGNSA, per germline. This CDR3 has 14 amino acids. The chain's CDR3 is CASSLDEQGFGYTF. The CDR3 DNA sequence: TGTGCCAGCAGCTTAGACGAACAGGGCTTTGGCTACACCTTC.

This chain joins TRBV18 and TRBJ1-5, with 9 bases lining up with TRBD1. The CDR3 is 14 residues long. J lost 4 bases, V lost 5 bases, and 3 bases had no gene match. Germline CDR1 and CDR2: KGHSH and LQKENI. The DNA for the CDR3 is TGTGCCAGCTCATCCGGGACAGGGAATCAGCCCCAGCATTTT. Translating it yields CASSSGTGNQPQHF.

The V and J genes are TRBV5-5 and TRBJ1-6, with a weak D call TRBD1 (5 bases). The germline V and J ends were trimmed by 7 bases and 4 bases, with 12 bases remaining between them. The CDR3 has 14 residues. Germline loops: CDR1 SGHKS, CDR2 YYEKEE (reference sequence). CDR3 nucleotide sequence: TGTGCCAGCTCAATGACAGTATATAATTCACCCCTCCACTTT. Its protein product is CASSMTVYNSPLHF.

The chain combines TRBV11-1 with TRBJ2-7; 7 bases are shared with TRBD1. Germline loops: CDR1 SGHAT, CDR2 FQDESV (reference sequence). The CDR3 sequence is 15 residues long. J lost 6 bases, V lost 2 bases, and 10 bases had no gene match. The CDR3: CASSLLQGYMGEQYF. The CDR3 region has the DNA TGTGCCAGCAGCTTACTACAGGGGTACATGGGCGAGCAGTACTTC.

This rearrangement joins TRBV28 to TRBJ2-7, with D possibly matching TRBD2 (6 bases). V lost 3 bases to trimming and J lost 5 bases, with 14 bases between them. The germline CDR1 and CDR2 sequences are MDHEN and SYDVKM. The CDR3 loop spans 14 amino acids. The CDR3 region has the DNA TGTGCCAGCAGTTTTATGCCACTAGCCAACGAGCAGTACTTC. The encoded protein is CASSFMPLANEQYF.

The CDR3 reads CASSPGLAGTYNEQFF. The DNA for the CDR3 is TGCGCCAGCAGCCCGGGACTAGCGGGAACCTACAATGAGCAGTTCTTC. The rearrangement links TRBV5-1 to TRBJ2-1; 13 bases match TRBD2. The ends lost 4 bases at V and 2 bases at J; junction bases unmatched: 3. CDR1 and CDR2 from the germline V gene are SGHRS and YFSETQ. The CDR3 consists of 16 residues.

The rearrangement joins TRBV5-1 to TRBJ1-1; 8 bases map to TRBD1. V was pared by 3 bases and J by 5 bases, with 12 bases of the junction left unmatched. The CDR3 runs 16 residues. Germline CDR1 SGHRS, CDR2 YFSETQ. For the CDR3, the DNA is TGCGCCAGCAGCTCCACCCGAGGGACAGGCGGGACTGAAGCTTTCTTT. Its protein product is CASSSTRGTGGTEAFF.

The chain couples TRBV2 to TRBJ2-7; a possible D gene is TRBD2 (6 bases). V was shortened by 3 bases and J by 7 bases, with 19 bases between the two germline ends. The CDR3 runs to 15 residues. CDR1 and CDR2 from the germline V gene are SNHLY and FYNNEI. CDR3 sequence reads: CASSEWFLGGREQYF. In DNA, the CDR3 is TGTGCCAGCAGTGAGTGGTTTCTCGGTGGGAGGGAGCAGTACTTC.

The DNA for the CDR3 is TGTGCCAGCAGTGAACAAGGACAGGACTATGAAAAACTGTTTTTT. As protein: CASSEQGQDYEKLFF. This sequence joins TRBV2 and TRBJ1-4; TRBD1 matches 7 bases. The CDR3 covers 15 residues. Trimming removed 2 bases from V and 6 bases from J; junction bases left unmatched: 6. CDR1 and CDR2 (germline): SNHLY, FYNNEI.

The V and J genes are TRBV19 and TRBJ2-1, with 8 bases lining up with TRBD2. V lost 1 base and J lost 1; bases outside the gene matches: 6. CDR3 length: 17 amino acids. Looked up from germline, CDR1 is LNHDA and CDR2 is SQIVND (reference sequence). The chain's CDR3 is CASSIGGGTRSYNEQFF. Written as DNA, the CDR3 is TGTGCCAGTAGTATAGGGGGTGGGACTAGATCCTACAATGAGCAGTTCTTC. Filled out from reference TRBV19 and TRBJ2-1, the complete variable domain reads DGGITQSPKYLFRKEGQNVTLSCEQNLNHDAMYWYRQDPGQGLRLIYYSQIVNDFQKGDIAEGYSVSREKKESFPLTVTSAQKNPTAFYLCASSIGGGTRSYNEQFFGPGTRLTVL.

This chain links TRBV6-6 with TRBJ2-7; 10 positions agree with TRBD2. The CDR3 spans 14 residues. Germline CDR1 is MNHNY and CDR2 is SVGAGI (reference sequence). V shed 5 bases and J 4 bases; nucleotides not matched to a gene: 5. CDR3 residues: CASSASGRAYEQYF. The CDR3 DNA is TGTGCCAGCAGTGCCAGCGGGAGGGCATACGAGCAGTACTTC.

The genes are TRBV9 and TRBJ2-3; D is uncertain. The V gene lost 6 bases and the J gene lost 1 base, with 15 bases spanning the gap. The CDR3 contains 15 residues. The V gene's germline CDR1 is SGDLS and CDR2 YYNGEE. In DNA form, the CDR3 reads TGTGCCAGCACCACTTTCGGAGATCGCACAGATACGCAGTATTTT. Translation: CASTTFGDRTDTQYF.

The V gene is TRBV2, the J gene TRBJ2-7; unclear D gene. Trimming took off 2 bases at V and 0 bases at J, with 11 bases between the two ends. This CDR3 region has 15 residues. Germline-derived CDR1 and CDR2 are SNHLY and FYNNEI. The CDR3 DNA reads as TGTGCCAGCAGTGAATTCCTACAGAGCTCCTACGAGCAGTACTTC. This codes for CASSEFLQSSYEQYF.

In nucleotides, the CDR3 is TGTGCCAGCAGCCACAGGACAGGGGTCAGCACAGATACGCAGTATTTT. Translating it yields CASSHRTGVSTDTQYF. The chain is built from TRBV14 and TRBJ2-3; 9 nucleotides line up with TRBD1. V lost 3 bases to trimming and J lost 0 bases; unmatched junction nucleotides: 4. The germline V gene encodes CDR1 SGHDN and CDR2 FVKESK. The CDR3 is made up of 16 amino acids.

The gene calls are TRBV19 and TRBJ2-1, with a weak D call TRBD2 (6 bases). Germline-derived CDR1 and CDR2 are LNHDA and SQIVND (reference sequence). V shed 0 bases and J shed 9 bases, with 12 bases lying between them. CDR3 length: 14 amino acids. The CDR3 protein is CASSIEAGTGEQFF. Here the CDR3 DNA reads TGTGCCAGTAGTATAGAGGCGGGGACTGGTGAGCAGTTCTTC. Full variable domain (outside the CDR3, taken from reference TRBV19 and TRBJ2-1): DGGITQSPKYLFRKEGQNVTLSCEQNLNHDAMYWYRQDPGQGLRLIYYSQIVNDFQKGDIAEGYSVSREKKESFPLTVTSAQKNPTAFYLCASSIEAGTGEQFFGPGTRLTVL.

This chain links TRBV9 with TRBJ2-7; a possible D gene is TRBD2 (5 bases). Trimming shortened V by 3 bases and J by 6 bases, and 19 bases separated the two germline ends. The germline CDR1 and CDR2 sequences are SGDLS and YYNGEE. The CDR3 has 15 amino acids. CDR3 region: CASSADASGPFEQYF. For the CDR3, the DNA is TGTGCCAGCAGCGCCGACGCAAGCGGTCCTTTCGAGCAGTACTTC. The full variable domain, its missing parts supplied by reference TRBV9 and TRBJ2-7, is DSGVTQTPKHLITATGQRVTLRCSPRSGDLSVYWYQQSLDQGLQFLIQYYNGEERAKGNILERFSAQQFPDLHSELNLSSLELGDSALYFCASSADASGPFEQYFGPGTRLTVT.

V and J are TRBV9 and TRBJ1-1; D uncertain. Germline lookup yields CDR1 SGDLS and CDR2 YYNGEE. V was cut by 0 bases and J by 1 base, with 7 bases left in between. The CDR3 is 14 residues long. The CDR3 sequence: CASSVATQNTEAFF. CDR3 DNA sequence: TGTGCCAGCAGCGTAGCTACCCAGAACACTGAAGCTTTCTTT.

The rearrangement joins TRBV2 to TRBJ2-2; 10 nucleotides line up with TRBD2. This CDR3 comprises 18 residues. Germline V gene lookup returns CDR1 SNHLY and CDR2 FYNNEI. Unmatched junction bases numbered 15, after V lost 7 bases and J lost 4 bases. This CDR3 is CASTSSGSRNRGTGELFF. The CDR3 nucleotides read TGTGCCAGCACTTCTAGCGGGAGCCGCAATCGAGGCACCGGGGAGCTGTTTTTT. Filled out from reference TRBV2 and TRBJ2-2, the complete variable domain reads EPEVTQTPSHQVTQMGQEVILRCVPISNHLYFYWYRQILGQKVEFLVSFYNNEISEKSEIFDDQFSVERPDGSNFTLKIRSTKLEDSAMYFCASTSSGSRNRGTGELFFGEGSRLTVL.